The subject of this entry is one T cell receptor beta chain. The data are from a study of somatic mutations in cytotoxic T cells in rheumatoid arthritis. Once isolated by positive magnetic bead selection, the CD4+ and CD8+ cells had their purity checked by flow cytometry. Produced via immunoSEQ multiplex PCR; TCRdb's table is partial and in-frame only. The sample carries roughly 2,400 clones, 60% to 80% recorded once. Per germline, CDR1 MDHEN and CDR2 SYDVKM. The CDR3 is 16 amino acids. Trimming stripped 6 bases from V and 1 base from J, with 13 bases between. The TCR sequence derives from a man in his sixties or seventies with rheumatoid arthritis. The chain employs TRBV28 and TRBJ2-6, with D possibly being TRBD1 (5 bases). The material sequenced was CD8+ T cells sorted from blood. The CDR3 loop is CASSQGPTSGANVLTF. The CDR3 DNA is TGTGCCAGCAGCCAGGGTCCCACGTCTGGGGCCAACGTCCTGACTTTC. Full variable domain (rest looked up from reference TRBV28 and TRBJ2-6): DVKVTQSSRYLVKRTGEKVFLECVQDMDHENMFWYRQDPGLGLRLIYFSYDVKMKEKGDIPEGYSVSREKKERFSLILESASTNQTSMYLCASSQGPTSGANVLTFGAGSRLTVL.